Listed here is a single T cell receptor (beta chain). Its matching antigen is unknown. The table came from immunoSEQ multiplex PCR; TCRdb's copy has only in-frame clones and leaves some out. The table lists 260,000 or so clones, just under 90% of them singletons. The data were taken from a study of cytomegalovirus exposure and HLA in healthy donors. Regarding the study as a whole: According to the study, roughly 160 TCR beta chains were cytomegalovirus-associated. High specificity and sensitivity for cytomegalovirus status were reported for the classifier. It was found in a later analysis that first-cohort TCR clusters tended to co-occur in the 90 to 150 validation repertoires.

V lost 6 bases, J lost 4 bases, and 12 bases lay in between. The germline gives CDR1 MNHNS, CDR2 SASEGT. CDR3 length equals 13 residues. This TCR was recovered from a man aged 18 to 30 in good health and CMV-seronegative. Sequenced input: PBMCs. The rearrangement uses TRBV6-1 and TRBJ1-1; no firm D call. The CDR3 region is CASRQTVPTEAFF. In nucleotides, the CDR3 is TGTGCCAGCAGACAAACAGTCCCCACTGAAGCTTTCTTT.